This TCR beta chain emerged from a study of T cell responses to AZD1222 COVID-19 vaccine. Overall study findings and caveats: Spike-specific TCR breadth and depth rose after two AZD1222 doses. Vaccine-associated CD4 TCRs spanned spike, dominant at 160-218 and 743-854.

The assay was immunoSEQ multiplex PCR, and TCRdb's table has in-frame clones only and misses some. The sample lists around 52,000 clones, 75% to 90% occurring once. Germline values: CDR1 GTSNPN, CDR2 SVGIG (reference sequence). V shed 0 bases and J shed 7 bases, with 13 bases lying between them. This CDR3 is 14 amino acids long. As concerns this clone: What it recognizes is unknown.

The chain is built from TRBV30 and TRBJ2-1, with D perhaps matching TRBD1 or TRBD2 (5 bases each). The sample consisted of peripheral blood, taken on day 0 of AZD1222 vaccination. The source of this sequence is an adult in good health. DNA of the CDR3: TGTGCCTGGAGTGTGGGGACGGGCATGAATGAGCAGTTCTTC. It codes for CAWSVGTGMNEQFF. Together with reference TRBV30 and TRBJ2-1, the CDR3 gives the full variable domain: SQTIHQWPATLVQPVGSPLSLECTVEGTSNPNLYWYRQAAGRGLQLLFYSVGIGQISSEVPQNLSASRPQDRQFILSSKKLLLSDSGFYLCAWSVGTGMNEQFFGPGTRLTVL.